Sequencing of this T cell receptor (beta chain) was carried out in a study of T cell responses to AZD1222 COVID-19 vaccine. Regarding the study as a whole: Clonal diversity was possibly underestimated, and white British individuals and females predominated among donors. Close to half of all spike-specific TCRs reportedly target regions of the variants that are unmutated.

The CDR3 sequence is 13 residues long. Germline loops: CDR1 MNHEY, CDR2 SVGAGI. V was clipped by 7 bases and J by 5 bases; unmatched bases: 8. Sequencing was performed with immunoSEQ multiplex PCR; in TCRdb, only in-frame clones are kept and a portion is missing. The table records about 110,000 clones, roughly 91% of them present only once. A note on this clone: Its antigen remains unknown.

The sequencing used peripheral blood, collected on day 0 of AZD1222 vaccination. The V call is TRBV6-5, the J call TRBJ2-7; 7 nucleotides align to TRBD2. The sequence was collected from an adult in good health. CDR3 sequence: CASNNGLDHEQYF. The CDR3 nucleotides are TGTGCCAGCAACAACGGACTAGACCACGAGCAGTACTTC.